The 32 T cell receptor beta chains given below trace back to one sample, sequenced in a study of blood T cell repertoires in COVID-19. Assay used: immunoSEQ multiplex PCR; TCRdb lists only in-frame clones, some missing. This repertoire shows a few hundred thousand clones, roughly 89% found once; its top ten account for roughly a tenth. Specimen: PBMCs or T cells enriched from blood (not recorded which). These receptors all stem from a woman aged 25 to 45 who had recovered from COVID-19.

This clone showed up just once. CDR3: CASSLDPTPINYGYTF. The CDR3 DNA sequence: TGTGCCAGCAGCTTGGACCCAACACCCATTAACTATGGCTACACCTTC. This chain uses TRBV5-4 with TRBJ1-2; D is unresolved. Between the trimmed V and J ends, which lost 0 bases and 1 base, there was a span of 13 bases. This CDR3 contains 16 residues. The germline gives CDR1 SGHNT, CDR2 YYREEE (reference sequence).

The chain carries TRBV5-6 and TRBJ2-2; 13 bases fit TRBD2. Germline-derived CDR1 and CDR2 are SGHDT and YYEEEE. The CDR3 spans 17 residues. Trimming cost V 2 bases and J 6 bases; bases outside gene matches: 7. The CDR3 sequence is CASSFGLAGAFPGELFF. CDR3 in DNA: TGTGCCAGCAGCTTTGGACTAGCGGGAGCTTTCCCCGGGGAGCTGTTTTTT.

The chain links TRBV27 to TRBJ2-5; D is uncertain. CDR1 is MNHEY, CDR2 SMNVEV, per germline (reference sequence). The V end was cut by 3 bases, the J end by 0 bases, with 5 bases between. This CDR3 is 13 amino acids long. The CDR3 here is CASSLAYQETQYF. DNA of the CDR3: TGTGCCAGCAGTTTGGCCTACCAAGAGACCCAGTACTTC.

The chain uses TRBV24-1 and TRBJ2-7, with 7 bases identical to TRBD1. V lost 4 bases and J lost 2; bases outside the gene matches: 4. The CDR3 is made up of 14 amino acids. Germline V gene sequence: CDR1 KGHDR, CDR2 SFDVKD. CDR3 DNA: TGTGCCACCAGTGACCCGGGACAGCCCTACGAGCAGTACTTC. Protein: CATSDPGQPYEQYF.

This clone was picked up one time. The V call is TRBV28, the J call TRBJ2-7; tentatively, D is TRBD2 (5 bases). The V end lost 2 bases, the J end lost 4 bases, and 12 bases lay between the germline ends. The CDR3 covers 14 residues. The germline V gene encodes CDR1 MDHEN and CDR2 SYDVKM. The CDR3 reads CASSLEGALYEQYF. The CDR3 nucleotides read TGTGCCAGCAGTTTAGAGGGAGCGCTTTACGAGCAGTACTTC.

V usage is TRBV3-1 (or the pseudogene TRBV3-2) and J usage is TRBJ2-1, with D perhaps TRBD2 (6 bases). The CDR3 consists of 14 residues. The V end lost 6 bases, the J end lost 4 bases, and 13 bases lay between the germline ends. The germline gives CDR1 LGHDT, CDR2 YNNKEL (reference sequence). This CDR3 is CASSMTLAYNEQFF. CDR3 nucleotides: TGTGCCAGCAGTATGACTCTAGCGTACAATGAGCAGTTCTTC.

This chain links TRBV7-2 with TRBJ2-7, with a possible D match to TRBD2 (6 bases). This CDR3 is 13 amino acids long. The V and J ends lost 5 bases and 3 bases respectively, with 11 bases between them. The germline CDR1 and CDR2 sequences are SGHTA and FQGNSA. In DNA form, the CDR3 reads TGTGCCAGCAGCCCAGGGACTGACTACGAGCAGTACTTC. Protein product: CASSPGTDYEQYF.

The rearrangement joins TRBV7-9 to TRBJ1-1; no firm D call. Trimming took off 0 bases at V and 4 bases at J, with 3 bases between the two ends. Germline V lookup: CDR1 SEHNR, CDR2 FQNEAQ (reference sequence). The CDR3 is made up of 12 amino acids. The CDR3 sequence: CASSLASTEAFF. CDR3 nucleotides: TGTGCCAGCAGCTTAGCTAGCACTGAAGCTTTCTTT.

The chain combines TRBV7-6 with TRBJ1-3; D is uncertain. This CDR3 has 15 residues. CDR1 SGHVS and CDR2 FNYEAQ come from the germline V gene. V lost 4 bases and J lost 1, with 11 bases in between. CDR3 DNA sequence: TGTGCCAGCAGCTCTAGTCTCAGATCTGGAAACACCATATATTTT. Its protein is CASSSSLRSGNTIYF.

This chain joins TRBV18 and TRBJ2-1, with TRBD2 matching over 9 bases. Germline CDR1 KGHSH, CDR2 LQKENI. CDR3 length: 14 residues. Losses at the gene ends were 3 bases for V and 10 bases for J; bases not matched to a gene: 7. The CDR3 DNA reads as TGTGCCAGCTCACCTGGCGGGAGGGCCGGGGAGCAGTTCTTC. Translated, it gives CASSPGGRAGEQFF.

This clone was seen only once. V usage is TRBV29-1 and J usage is TRBJ2-2; 9 nucleotides agree with TRBD2. Germline assignment: CDR1 SQVTM and CDR2 ANQGSEA. V dropped 2 bases and J dropped 6; count of bases not matched to a gene: 7. The CDR3 loop spans 15 amino acids. The CDR3 here is CSVERLAERAGELFF. In DNA form, the CDR3 reads TGCAGCGTTGAACGACTAGCGGAAAGAGCCGGGGAGCTGTTTTTT.

V usage is TRBV4-1 and J usage is TRBJ1-1; D remains unclear. The length of the CDR3 is 14 residues. V was cut by 4 bases and J by 5 bases, with 14 bases left in between. The germline CDR1 and CDR2 sequences are MGHRA and YSYEKL. As DNA, the CDR3 is TGCGCCAGCAGCCCTCCGGTTGGAGCTACTGAAGCTTTCTTT. It codes for CASSPPVGATEAFF.

This sequence joins TRBV28 and TRBJ1-1; 7 bases agree with TRBD1. With V trimmed by 6 bases and J by 0 bases, 7 bases remained unmatched. The CDR3 loop spans 15 amino acids. Germline V lookup: CDR1 MDHEN, CDR2 SYDVKM. The CDR3 coding sequence is TGTGCCAGCAGCTGGACAGGAGACATGAACACTGAAGCTTTCTTT. The encoded protein is CASSWTGDMNTEAFF.

The chain carries TRBV6-5 and TRBJ2-7; 10 positions agree with TRBD1. The CDR3 contains 15 residues. J lost 4 bases, V lost 6 bases, and 9 bases had no gene match. CDR1 MNHEY and CDR2 SVGAGI come from the germline V gene. In DNA form, the CDR3 reads TGTGCCAGCAGCCCCCTGACAGGGGGCCGGTACGAGCAGTACTTC. It yields the protein CASSPLTGGRYEQYF.

The chain employs TRBV7-9 and TRBJ2-7, with 9 bases fitting TRBD2. Germline trimming cut 3 bases from V and 3 bases from J; bases unmatched to any gene: 3. The CDR3 runs to 14 residues. The germline CDR1 and CDR2 sequences are SEHNR and FQNEAQ (reference sequence). The CDR3 region is CASSLASGIYEQYF. CDR3 DNA: TGTGCCAGCAGCTTGGCTAGCGGGATCTACGAGCAGTACTTC.

CDR3 nucleotide sequence: TGTGCCAGCAGTTGGGGGCTGGAGGCGGGCAAAACAGATACGCAGTATTTT. This sequence encodes CASSWGLEAGKTDTQYF. This rearrangement joins TRBV27 to TRBJ2-3; a possible D gene is TRBD1 (6 bases). Germline-derived CDR1 and CDR2 are MNHEY and SMNVEV (reference sequence). The V end lost 4 bases, the J end lost 3 bases, and 20 bases lay between the germline ends. The CDR3 is 17 residues long.

The CDR3 region is CASSYPVNTIYF. As DNA, the CDR3 is TGTGCCAGCAGTTACCCCGTAAACACCATATATTTT. The V call is TRBV6-2 or TRBV6-3, the J call TRBJ1-3; D is uncertain. The germline gives CDR1 MNHEY, CDR2 SVGEGT. The CDR3 spans 12 residues. Between the trimmed V and J ends, which lost 2 bases and 6 bases, there was a span of 5 bases.

The chain carries TRBV2 and TRBJ2-7; 9 bases are a match to TRBD1. J lost 6 bases, V lost 4 bases, and 10 bases had no gene match. This CDR3 contains 15 residues. Germline-derived CDR1 and CDR2 are SNHLY and FYNNEI. CDR3 sequence reads: CASSGTGAASAEQYF. CDR3 sequence (DNA): TGTGCCAGCAGTGGGACAGGGGCGGCGTCGGCCGAGCAGTACTTC.

The chain employs TRBV11-2 and TRBJ2-2, with 10 bases that match TRBD2. The CDR3 is 15 residues long. Germline CDR1 SGHAT, CDR2 FQNNGV. Losses at the gene ends were 5 bases for V and 6 bases for J; bases not matched to a gene: 6. CDR3 sequence: CASSELAGMPGELFF. The CDR3 bases are TGTGCCAGCAGCGAACTAGCGGGAATGCCCGGGGAGCTGTTTTTT.

Here the CDR3 reads CASSPGRTLHEQYF. Here the CDR3 DNA reads TGTGCCAGCAGCCCCGGGAGGACGCTCCACGAGCAGTACTTC. This sequence joins TRBV9 and TRBJ2-7, with 7 nucleotides matching TRBD2. Germline assignment: CDR1 SGDLS and CDR2 YYNGEE. Trimming cost V 4 bases and J 5 bases; bases outside gene matches: 9. CDR3 length: 14 amino acids. Full variable domain (remainder filled in from reference TRBV9 and TRBJ2-7): DSGVTQTPKHLITATGQRVTLRCSPRSGDLSVYWYQQSLDQGLQFLIQYYNGEERAKGNILERFSAQQFPDLHSELNLSSLELGDSALYFCASSPGRTLHEQYFGPGTRLTVT.

The V and J genes are TRBV11-2 and TRBJ2-5; TRBD1 matches 7 bases. Trimming cost V 0 bases and J 2 bases; bases outside gene matches: 6. CDR1 is SGHAT, CDR2 FQNNGV, per germline. The CDR3 is 16 amino acids. CDR3 region: CASSLDQGRGQETQYF. For the CDR3, the DNA is TGTGCCAGCAGCTTAGATCAAGGCAGGGGGCAAGAGACCCAGTACTTC.

The chain combines TRBV7-9 with TRBJ1-6; D ambiguous. V was trimmed by 1 base and J by 5 bases, leaving 9 bases between them. Germline values: CDR1 SEHNR, CDR2 FQNEAQ (reference sequence). The CDR3 totals 15 residues. The CDR3 coding sequence is TGTGCCAGCAGCTTAGACTCTCCGGATAATTCACCCCTCCACTTT. This translates into CASSLDSPDNSPLHF.

The chain combines TRBV7-2 with TRBJ2-1, with 9 bases identical to TRBD2. CDR3 length: 15 amino acids. Germline V gene data show CDR1 as SGHTA and CDR2 as FQGNSA. The J segment lost 10 bases and the V segment lost 4 bases, leaving 11 bases of the junction unmatched. CDR3 residues: CASSSPGLAFQEQFF. CDR3 nucleotide sequence: TGTGCCAGCAGCTCCCCGGGACTAGCATTTCAGGAGCAGTTCTTC.

V is TRBV9 and J is TRBJ1-4; D perhaps matches TRBD1 (5 bases). The CDR3 covers 15 residues. Trimming took 2 bases from V and 4 from J, leaving 12 bases between them. CDR1 SGDLS and CDR2 YYNGEE come from the germline V gene. CDR3 DNA: TGTGCCAGCAGCGTTCAGGGCTGGGGTAATGAAAAACTGTTTTTT. Encoded protein: CASSVQGWGNEKLFF.

The chain couples TRBV5-1 to TRBJ1-4; a weak D match, TRBD1 (6 bases). The germline gives CDR1 SGHRS, CDR2 YFSETQ. This CDR3 comprises 15 residues. V was shortened by 2 bases and J by 7 bases, with 15 bases between the two germline ends. CDR3 sequence: CASSLRQAAGEKLFF. In DNA, the CDR3 is TGCGCCAGCAGCTTAAGACAGGCGGCGGGTGAAAAACTGTTTTTT.

The rearrangement uses TRBV9 and TRBJ1-2; 9 positions match TRBD1. The CDR3 extends over 15 amino acids. Germline V gene lookup returns CDR1 SGDLS and CDR2 YYNGEE. The trim removed 0 bases at V and 0 bases at J, leaving 0 bases unmatched. CDR3 region: CASSVGDRANYGYTF. For the CDR3, the DNA is TGTGCCAGCAGCGTAGGGGACAGGGCTAACTATGGCTACACCTTC.

The V call is TRBV5-5, the J call TRBJ1-2; 8 nucleotides align to TRBD1. J was trimmed by 6 bases and V by 0 bases; bases with no gene match: 7. CDR3 length: 15 amino acids. Germline V gene lookup returns CDR1 SGHKS and CDR2 YYEKEE (reference sequence). The CDR3 spells CASSLEQGEGHGYTF. The DNA for the CDR3 is TGTGCCAGCAGCTTGGAACAGGGGGAAGGTCATGGCTACACCTTC.

This clone showed up just a few times. The V gene is TRBV27, the J gene TRBJ1-1; D not certain. The length of the CDR3 is 14 residues. V lost 6 bases and J 1 base, leaving 12 bases between the germline ends. CDR1 MNHEY and CDR2 SMNVEV come from the germline V gene (reference sequence). CDR3 sequence (DNA): TGTGCCAGCAGCACCGACGGGTCGAACACTGAAGCTTTCTTT. Amino acid sequence: CASSTDGSNTEAFF.

About this clone itself: At the DNA level, this CDR3 is encoded by other sequences in the same sample as well. The rearrangement joins TRBV9 to TRBJ2-7; D is possibly TRBD1 (5 bases). The germline V gene encodes CDR1 SGDLS and CDR2 YYNGEE. The CDR3 consists of 14 residues. With 0 bases removed from V and 4 bases from J, the gap between germline ends came to 11 bases. The CDR3 DNA reads TGTGCCAGCAGCGTAGGGCAGGGCATTTACGAGCAGTACTTC. Translation gives CASSVGQGIYEQYF.

This chain connects TRBV5-1 to TRBJ1-3, with TRBD1 identical over 7 bases. There are 16 residues in the CDR3. Germline CDR1 reads SGHRS; CDR2 reads YFSETQ. Germline trimming cut 1 base from V and 3 bases from J; bases unmatched to any gene: 7. CDR3 amino acids: CASSLRSGGLGNTIYF. In DNA form, the CDR3 reads TGCGCCAGCAGCTTGAGGTCAGGGGGGCTTGGAAACACCATATATTTT. Drawing the rest from reference TRBV5-1 and TRBJ1-3, the complete variable domain is KAGVTQTPRYLIKTRGQQVTLSCSPISGHRSVSWYQQTPGQGLQFLFEYFSETQRNKGNFPGRFSGRQFSNSRSEMNVSTLELGDSALYLCASSLRSGGLGNTIYFGEGSWLTVV.

The rearrangement uses TRBV7-2 and TRBJ1-1, with D possibly being TRBD1 (5 bases). This CDR3 is built from 13 residues. Trimming took off 1 base at V and 4 bases at J, with 7 bases between the two ends. Germline values: CDR1 SGHTA, CDR2 FQGNSA. The CDR3 sequence: CASSLGQFTEAFF. The CDR3 DNA follows: TGTGCCAGCAGCTTAGGACAGTTCACTGAAGCTTTCTTT.

The CDR3 loop reads CASSSDRNTGELFF. In DNA form, the CDR3 reads TGTGCCAGCAGCTCGGACAGAAACACCGGGGAGCTGTTTTTT. This chain links TRBV5-6 with TRBJ2-2; D is perhaps TRBD1 (6 bases). Between the trimmed V and J ends, which lost 3 bases and 2 bases, there was a span of 8 bases. Germline V gene data show CDR1 as SGHDT and CDR2 as YYEEEE. CDR3 length: 14 amino acids.